The sequence of this T cell receptor (beta chain) was determined in a study of shared clonotypes between healthy human individuals. Study-wide findings and caveats: Generation of non-shared clonotypes was less probable than generation of clonotypes shared by all four donors. Larger estimated richness was generally recorded for naive subsets relative to memory subsets. In the sorted subsets, rarefaction showed sequencing was incomplete despite large depth.

V was clipped by 1 base and J by 3 bases; unmatched bases: 6. Germline V gene sequence: CDR1 SQVTM, CDR2 ANQGSEA. The CDR3 runs to 15 residues. Profiling relied on immunoSEQ multiplex PCR, and the TCRdb table lists in-frame clones only, not all of them. The sample shows roughly 700,000 clones, around 74% of them seen only once. Worth noting for this clone: Its antigen is still unknown.

V gene TRBV29-1 combines with J gene TRBJ1-3; 7 positions agree with TRBD1. The sequencing input was memory CD4+ T cells sorted from blood. Subset of the sample: CD45RA-negative fraction. The TCR originated in a woman between 25 and 40 years old in good health. CDR3 in amino acids: CSVEGLTGFGNTIYF. The CDR3 DNA sequence: TGCAGCGTTGAAGGCTTGACAGGGTTTGGAAACACCATATATTTT.